These 26 T cell receptor beta chains were all obtained from the same sample, sequenced in a study of cytomegalovirus exposure and HLA in healthy donors. The PCR made use of 60 Vbeta and 13 Jbeta primers. TCRdb keeps only in-frame clones here, not all; method: immunoSEQ multiplex PCR. Among around 150,000 clones listed, approximately 70% were seen once. The sample taken for sequencing was PBMCs. The receptors were gathered from a man aged 35 to 55 in good health and CMV-seropositive.

The rearrangement uses TRBV25-1 and TRBJ2-7, with a possible D match to TRBD1 (6 bases). Between the trimmed V and J ends, which lost 6 bases and 6 bases, there was a span of 12 bases. Germline loops: CDR1 MGHDK, CDR2 SYGVNS. This CDR3 spans 12 amino acids. The CDR3 protein is CASRDSPAEQYF. As DNA, the CDR3 is TGTGCCAGCAGGGACAGTCCGGCCGAGCAGTACTTC.

This chain links TRBV4-3 with TRBJ1-4, with a tentative D call TRBD1 (5 bases). V gave up 0 bases and J gave up 4 bases, with 18 bases separating them. The CDR3 consists of 18 residues. Germline V CDR1 and CDR2: LGHNA, YSLEER. CDR3 amino acids: CASSQDPATPQGNEKLFF. The CDR3 bases are TGCGCCAGCAGCCAAGATCCCGCAACCCCCCAGGGTAATGAAAAACTGTTTTTT.

The V call is TRBV7-2, the J call TRBJ2-3, with D perhaps matching TRBD2 (5 bases). CDR3 length equals 16 residues. The germline gives CDR1 SGHTA, CDR2 FQGNSA. V lost 2 bases to trimming and J lost 2 bases, with 14 bases between them. This CDR3 is CASSLIGEGYTDTQYF. CDR3 DNA sequence: TGTGCCAGCAGCTTAATAGGAGAGGGATACACAGATACGCAGTATTTT.

The genes are TRBV9 and TRBJ2-3; D is possibly TRBD2 (7 bases). Germline V gene lookup returns CDR1 SGDLS and CDR2 YYNGEE. V lost 0 bases, J lost 4 bases, and 12 bases lay in between. The CDR3 runs 15 residues. The CDR3 bases are TGTGCCAGCAGCGTAGATGCGGGGGCCGCAGATACGCAGTATTTT. As protein: CASSVDAGAADTQYF.

The chain joins TRBV5-4 to TRBJ2-5, with 8 positions matching TRBD1. The ends lost 0 bases at V and 2 bases at J; junction bases unmatched: 0. Looked up from germline, CDR1 is SGHNT and CDR2 is YYREEE (reference sequence). CDR3 length: 14 residues. CDR3 residues: CASSLGDRQETQYF. The DNA of the CDR3 is TGTGCCAGCAGCTTGGGGGACAGGCAAGAGACCCAGTACTTC.

Only a few counts were recorded for this clone. The rearrangement uses TRBV5-3 and TRBJ2-7; D ambiguous. TRBV5-3 is an open reading frame whose function is uncertain. CDR3 length: 13 amino acids. V lost 10 bases, J lost 1 base, and 15 bases lay in between. The CDR3 spells CARNPDESYEQYF. CDR3 DNA sequence: TGTGCCCGAAACCCCGATGAGTCCTACGAGCAGTACTTC.

The chain links TRBV7-9 to TRBJ1-2; possible D gene TRBD1, 5 bases. Trimming pared 5 bases from V and 4 bases from J, leaving 14 bases between. Germline V gene data show CDR1 as SEHNR and CDR2 as FQNEAQ (reference sequence). This CDR3 comprises 14 residues. The CDR3 DNA is TGTGCCAGCAGCCCGGTGGAGGGGAGCTATGGCTACACCTTC. Residues: CASSPVEGSYGYTF.

The chain combines TRBV7-9 with TRBJ2-2; D is ambiguous. The CDR3 has 12 amino acids. The V gene's germline CDR1 is SEHNR and CDR2 FQNEAQ (reference sequence). V gave up 4 bases and J gave up 7 bases, with 7 bases separating them. This CDR3 is CASSSLGGELFF. CDR3 coding DNA: TGTGCCAGCAGCTCCCTCGGCGGGGAGCTGTTTTTT. Filled out from reference TRBV7-9 and TRBJ2-2, the complete variable domain reads DTGVSQNPRHKITKRGQNVTFRCDPISEHNRLYWYRQTLGQGPEFLTYFQNEAQLEKSRLLSDRFSAERPKGSFSTLEIQRTEQGDSAMYLCASSSLGGELFFGEGSRLTVL.

The chain couples TRBV19 to TRBJ2-6; D might be TRBD1 (5 bases). The CDR3 is 13 amino acids. CDR1 and CDR2 (germline): LNHDA, SQIVND (reference sequence). Trimming pared 11 bases from V and 4 bases from J, leaving 12 bases between. The CDR3 DNA follows: TGTGCCTTCCAGGGTGCCGGGGCCAACGTCCTGACTTTC. Protein: CAFQGAGANVLTF. The full variable domain, rest sourced from reference TRBV19 and TRBJ2-6, is DGGITQSPKYLFRKEGQNVTLSCEQNLNHDAMYWYRQDPGQGLRLIYYSQIVNDFQKGDIAEGYSVSREKKESFPLTVTSAQKNPTAFYLCAFQGAGANVLTFGAGSRLTVL.

The J gene is TRBJ1-2, the V gene TRBV12-5; weak D call: TRBD1 (5 bases). The CDR3 has 14 residues. CDR1 LGHNT and CDR2 FRNRAP come from the germline V gene. The V gene lost 6 bases and the J gene lost 3 bases, with 14 bases spanning the gap. CDR3 nucleotide sequence: TGTGCTAGTGGCCCTGACTGGGGGGACTATGGCTACACCTTC. It translates to CASGPDWGDYGYTF.

By its share, this clone is medium-sized. This chain uses TRBV15 with TRBJ1-1, with D perhaps TRBD1 (5 bases). Germline CDR1 is LNHNV and CDR2 is YYDKDF (reference sequence). The CDR3 is made up of 14 amino acids. Trimming pared 0 bases from V and 1 base from J, leaving 6 bases between. CDR3 DNA: TGTGCCACCAGCAGAGACGGGGGGAACACTGAAGCTTTCTTT. Translated: CATSRDGGNTEAFF. The full variable domain, rest sourced from reference TRBV15 and TRBJ1-1, is DAMVIQNPRYQVTQFGKPVTLSCSQTLNHNVMYWYQQKSSQAPKLLFHYYDKDFNNEADTPDNFQSRRPNTSFCFLDIRSPGLGDTAMYLCATSRDGGNTEAFFGQGTRLTVV.

The rearrangement uses TRBV4-2 and TRBJ2-3; TRBD1 might be the D (5 bases). V lost 1 base and J lost 7, with 18 bases in between. The CDR3 extends over 16 amino acids. Germline assignment: CDR1 LGHNA and CDR2 YNFKEQ. CDR3 in DNA: TGTGCCAGCAGCCAAGCAGCAGGGATCAGAAGCAATACGCAGTATTTT. It codes for CASSQAAGIRSNTQYF.

The genes are TRBV7-2 and TRBJ1-2, with TRBD1 matching 9 bases. The V and J ends lost 1 base and 4 bases, in that order; junction bases with no gene match: 16. Looked up from germline, CDR1 is SGHTA and CDR2 is FQGNSA. This CDR3 has 19 residues. The CDR3 DNA is TGTGCCAGCAGCTTAGTTGGCCAACCCGGGACAGGGCTCTCCTATGGCTACACCTTC. It yields the protein CASSLVGQPGTGLSYGYTF. Full variable domain (outside the CDR3, taken from reference TRBV7-2 and TRBJ1-2): GAGVSQSPSNKVTEKGKDVELRCDPISGHTALYWYRQSLGQGLEFLIYFQGNSAPDKSGLPSDRFSAERTGGSVSTLTIQRTQQEDSAVYLCASSLVGQPGTGLSYGYTFGSGTRLTVV.

The chain uses TRBV7-3 and TRBJ2-3, with a tentative D call TRBD1 (6 bases). The germline V gene encodes CDR1 SGHTA and CDR2 FQGTGA. The CDR3 totals 16 residues. Trimming left V 5 bases short and J 3 bases short, with 18 bases between. As DNA, the CDR3 is TGTGCCAGCAGCCCAACAGGGAGAGGAAGAACAGATACGCAGTATTTT. Its translation: CASSPTGRGRTDTQYF. Filled out from reference TRBV7-3 and TRBJ2-3, the complete variable domain reads GAGVSQTPSNKVTEKGKYVELRCDPISGHTALYWYRQSLGQGPEFLIYFQGTGAADDSGLPNDRFFAVRPEGSVSTLKIQRTERGDSAVYLCASSPTGRGRTDTQYFGPGTRLTVL.

The sample holds a few counts of this clone. The chain has TRBV27 and TRBJ1-1, with D tentatively TRBD1 (5 bases). The CDR3 has 13 residues. Between the trimmed V and J ends, which lost 2 bases and 6 bases, there was a span of 10 bases. Germline CDR1 and CDR2: MNHEY and SMNVEV (reference sequence). CDR3 sequence reads: CASSLVQGSEAFF. The CDR3 DNA sequence: TGTGCCAGCAGTTTAGTTCAGGGTTCTGAAGCTTTCTTT.

The CDR3 DNA reads TGTGCCAGCAGCTTGGCAATAGGACAGGGGGCAGGGACAGATACGCAGTATTTT. It yields the protein CASSLAIGQGAGTDTQYF. The chain is built from TRBV5-4 and TRBJ2-3; TRBD1 agrees at 11 bases. J lost 3 bases, V lost 0 bases, and 9 bases had no gene match. Germline CDR1 SGHNT, CDR2 YYREEE (reference sequence). CDR3 size: 18 residues.

This rearrangement joins TRBV7-9 to TRBJ1-6, with a weak D call TRBD1 (6 bases). CDR3 size: 15 residues. Germline CDR1 is SEHNR and CDR2 is FQNEAQ (reference sequence). Trimming took 5 bases from V and 5 from J, leaving 13 bases between them. The CDR3 nucleotides are TGTGCCAGCAGCCCTTCAGGGGCCAATAATTCACCCCTCCACTTT. Translated: CASSPSGANNSPLHF.

V and J are TRBV9 and TRBJ1-3, with 10 bases that match TRBD1. The CDR3 has 15 amino acids. Germline V gene lookup returns CDR1 SGDLS and CDR2 YYNGEE. J lost 2 bases, V lost 4 bases, and 3 bases had no gene match. This chain's CDR3 is CASSPGTGAGNTIYF. The CDR3 DNA sequence: TGTGCCAGCAGCCCGGGGACAGGGGCTGGAAACACCATATATTTT.

This rearrangement joins TRBV6-6 to TRBJ1-5, with D uncertain. V was clipped by 1 base and J by 4 bases, with 8 bases between them. CDR1 and CDR2 from the germline V gene are MNHNY and SVGAGI (reference sequence). CDR3 length: 14 amino acids. CDR3: CASSYWWANQPQHF. As DNA, the CDR3 is TGTGCCAGCAGTTACTGGTGGGCTAATCAGCCCCAGCATTTT.

The V gene is TRBV5-4, the J gene TRBJ1-2; D gene unclear. Per germline, CDR1 SGHNT and CDR2 YYREEE (reference sequence). Trimming took 2 bases from V and 8 from J, leaving 16 bases between them. The CDR3 totals 14 residues. CDR3 sequence (DNA): TGTGCCAGCAGCTTTTCGTCAGGAACACGCGGCTACACCTTC. Its translation is CASSFSSGTRGYTF.

The CDR3 DNA is TGTGCCAGCTCACCGGGTACGGGGATTAACTATGGCTACACCTTC. This translates into CASSPGTGINYGYTF. This chain joins TRBV18 and TRBJ1-2; D gene ambiguous. Germline V gene sequence: CDR1 KGHSH, CDR2 LQKENI. V was clipped by 3 bases and J by 1 base, with 12 bases between them. The CDR3 sequence is 15 residues long.

This clone has only one observation. The junction and the germline gene differ at one end; a read error may be behind it. V gene TRBV6-5 combines with J gene TRBJ1-1; a weak D match, TRBD1 (6 bases). Germline CDR1 reads MNHEY; CDR2 reads SVGAGI. CDR3 length equals 15 residues. The CDR3 protein is CANSPPPGGLTEAFF. The CDR3 nucleotides read TGTGCCAACAGTCCACCCCCCGGGGGGCTCACTGAAGCTTTCTTT.

The genes are TRBV25-1 and TRBJ1-4; no clear D. The V gene lost 4 bases and the J gene lost 0 bases, with 6 bases spanning the gap. This CDR3 spans 14 amino acids. Germline CDR1 and CDR2: MGHDK and SYGVNS. The CDR3: CASSGTATNEKLFF. The CDR3 DNA follows: TGTGCCAGCAGTGGGACTGCAACTAATGAAAAACTGTTTTTT.

This clone was detected a few times. The chain recombines TRBV19 with TRBJ2-7, with 7 positions matching TRBD1. Per the germline V gene, CDR1 is LNHDA and CDR2 is SQIVND (reference sequence). V lost 1 base and J lost 2; bases outside the gene matches: 2. The CDR3 sequence is 14 residues long. For the CDR3, the DNA is TGTGCCAGTAGTATAGTTCAGGGGGCCTACGAGCAGTACTTC. Residues: CASSIVQGAYEQYF.

V is TRBV29-1 and J is TRBJ2-2, with 12 bases that match TRBD1. The length of the CDR3 is 20 residues. Germline CDR1 SQVTM, CDR2 ANQGSEA. V lost 6 bases, J lost 9 bases, and 26 bases stayed unmatched. CDR3 in amino acids: CSVEGGPSGTGGERYRELFF. In nucleotides, the CDR3 is TGCAGCGTCGAGGGGGGGCCGTCCGGGACAGGGGGCGAGAGGTACCGGGAGCTGTTTTTT.

This clone appeared a single time. This rearrangement joins TRBV9 to TRBJ1-1, with D possibly matching TRBD1 (6 bases). CDR3 size: 17 residues. Trimming cost V 0 bases and J 4 bases, with 19 bases left between them. The germline V gene encodes CDR1 SGDLS and CDR2 YYNGEE. The CDR3 coding sequence is TGTGCCAGCAGCGTAGAGGGGGAGCTGGGGGTCGGCACTGAAGCTTTCTTT. Its translation: CASSVEGELGVGTEAFF.